The clone carrying this T cell receptor (beta chain) was picked up one time. What it binds is unknown. Produced via immunoSEQ multiplex PCR; TCRdb's table is partial and in-frame only. This sample yields fewer than 9,500 clones, of which 70% to 85% are seen a single time; about 54% belongs to the top ten. The entry originates in a study of T cell clonotyping in hematopoietic cell transplantation. Whole-study findings and limits: Higher Inverse Simpson Index values in graft donor and pretransplant recipient predicted broader posttransplant TCR diversity.

This CDR3 has 15 residues. Trimming shortened V by 5 bases and J by 4 bases, and 17 bases separated the two germline ends. The germline V gene encodes CDR1 LNHDA and CDR2 SQIVND (reference sequence). The source is a male patient aged 55 to 69 who had an allogeneic stem cell transplant from an unrelated donor, so the T cells may come from the graft donor. Some clones in this sample may be carry-over from other donors' samples. This chain uses TRBV19 with TRBJ1-2, with D maybe TRBD1 (5 bases). The material sequenced was PBMCs, taken at the time of graft-versus-host disease after allogeneic stem cell transplant. CDR3 in amino acids: CASSPQGPYGYGYTF. DNA for the CDR3: TGTGCCAGTAGTCCGCAGGGACCGTACGGCTATGGCTACACCTTC.